This T cell receptor beta chain was retrieved from a study of cytomegalovirus exposure and HLA in healthy donors. Study background: A prior analysis found more than 90 million unique TCR beta sequences from around 190 million T cells. General study points: Researchers reported from a later analysis that most CMV-associated TCR beta chains appeared HLA-restricted. Roughly even sequencing depth across donors was the assumption behind the presence/absence analyses.

A remark on this clone: What it recognizes is unknown.

PCR involved 60 Vbeta and 13 Jbeta primers. TCRdb's table, derived via immunoSEQ multiplex PCR, lists solely in-frame clones and lacks some. The sample yields approximately 100,000 clones, more than 65% seen once. The CDR3 is made up of 16 amino acids. Per germline, CDR1 LGHNA and CDR2 YNFKEQ. Losses at the gene ends were 4 bases for V and 5 bases for J; bases not matched to a gene: 7. Sequenced sample: PBMCs. This TCR came from a woman between 50 and 59 years old in good health and CMV-seropositive. The chain links TRBV4-2 to TRBJ2-2; 10 nucleotides match TRBD1. Here the CDR3 DNA reads TGTGCCAGCAGCCCCAAGGGGACAGGGGTTACCGGGGAGCTGTTTTTT. It codes for CASSPKGTGVTGELFF.